The clone carrying this T cell receptor beta chain appeared once. What it binds is not known. Some clones are missing from TCRdb's copy, which holds only in-frame ones; the method was immunoSEQ multiplex PCR. The sample carries 320,000 or so clones, roughly 90% recorded once. Unmatched junction bases numbered 10, after V lost 1 base and J lost 6 bases. The CDR3 consists of 15 residues. Germline loops: CDR1 SGHDT, CDR2 YYEEEE. The source of the sample is a study of Ad26.COV2.S vaccination and SARS-CoV-2 variants. The treatment was: 15 to 20 received Ad26.COV2.S at low or high dose, single or two shots; 5 received placebo; per-sample allocation not given. Following the first vaccine or placebo injection, samples were taken on day 63. Overall study results and limits: Spike-specific TCR breadth in vaccine recipients exceeded that seen in placebo recipients. Reported post-vaccination CD8+ and CD4+ T cell responses to spike showed substantial breadth.

The source was peripheral blood, collected in a trial of Ad26.COV2.S vaccine versus placebo. The chain carries TRBV5-6 and TRBJ2-7; 7 bases agree with TRBD2. This clonotype was sampled from a person between 18 and 65 years old who received the Ad26.COV2.S COVID-19 vaccine or a placebo. The CDR3 region has the DNA TGTGCCAGCAGCTTGTACGAGCGGACTAGGGTCGAGCAGTACTTC. This encodes CASSLYERTRVEQYF.